This T cell receptor (beta chain) was found in a study of blood T cell repertoires in COVID-19. Study context: Sample material is recorded as cDNA or gDNA derived from T cells, B-cell-depleted T cells, or PBMCs.

The authors' processing: Nucleated cell number was recorded as an estimate derived from reference gene primer amplification. Using immunoSEQ multiplex PCR, the repertoire was profiled, and TCRdb retains in-frame clones only, with some absent. Clone size and V and J calls were adopted from that table, with D and trimming inferred from the DNA. The repertoire holds fewer than 200,000 clones, around 90% seen once, with about 8.4% in the top ten. Germline-derived CDR1 and CDR2 are SGHDN and FVKESK. The trim removed 5 bases at V and 0 bases at J, leaving 5 bases unmatched. The CDR3 consists of 16 residues. Participants came from roughly 23 US areas, aged roughly 18 to 95 years. Clinical history reported by participants formed the basis on which cohorts were assigned.

The chain is built from TRBV14 and TRBJ1-5; 9 bases fit TRBD1. The TCR originated in a woman aged 18-35 years who had recovered from COVID-19. The sample taken for sequencing was PBMCs or T cells enriched from blood (not recorded which). The DNA of the CDR3 is TGTGCCAGCAGCAAACCGGGACAGGGTAGCAATCAGCCCCAGCATTTT. This gives the protein CASSKPGQGSNQPQHF.